The 24 T cell receptor beta chains below all came from one sample that was sequenced in a study of ipilimumab plus nivolumab after autologous stem cell transplantation. Sequencing was performed with immunoSEQ multiplex PCR; in TCRdb, only in-frame clones are kept and a portion is missing. The sample includes 20,000 to 25,000 clones, roughly 69% of them seen just once. The source was PBMCs, collected in a trial of ipilimumab plus nivolumab as post-transplant consolidation. Receptors originate from a male donor with diffuse large B-cell lymphoma.

The chain uses TRBV5-1 and TRBJ2-6; TRBD1 aligns across 10 bases. The J segment lost 2 bases and the V segment lost 5 bases, leaving 7 bases of the junction unmatched. The CDR3 runs 17 residues. The V gene's germline CDR1 is SGHRS and CDR2 YFSETQ. In DNA, the CDR3 is TGCGCCAGCAGTTCGACAGGGGGCGCGGCTGGGGCCAACGTCCTGACTTTC. Protein sequence: CASSSTGGAAGANVLTF.

The rearrangement joins TRBV5-1 to TRBJ2-7; no definite D call. Germline V gives CDR1 SGHRS, CDR2 YFSETQ. V was pared by 0 bases and J by 4 bases, with 8 bases between. This CDR3 region has 13 residues. The CDR3 loop reads CASSLDSWYEQYF. The CDR3 DNA sequence: TGCGCCAGCAGCTTGGACAGTTGGTACGAGCAGTACTTC.

This clone has just a few counts. The rearrangement joins TRBV18 to TRBJ2-1; D gene unclear. This CDR3 has 16 amino acids. Trimming left V 3 bases short and J 4 bases short, with 16 bases between. Germline CDR1 and CDR2: KGHSH and LQKENI. CDR3 nucleotide sequence: TGTGCCAGCTCACCTCCCGGAGCGACCGTTTACAATGAGCAGTTCTTC. This codes for CASSPPGATVYNEQFF. The whole variable domain, filled in from reference TRBV18 and TRBJ2-1, reads NAGVMQNPRHLVRRRGQEARLRCSPMKGHSHVYWYRQLPEEGLKFMVYLQKENIIDESGMPKERFSAEFPKEGPSILRIQQVVRGDSAAYFCASSPPGATVYNEQFFGPGTRLTVL.

The rearrangement links TRBV6-4 to TRBJ1-2, with TRBD1 matching 9 bases. Per germline, CDR1 MRHNA and CDR2 SNTAGT. Germline trimming cut 0 bases from V and 7 bases from J; bases unmatched to any gene: 0. CDR3 length equals 13 residues. CDR3 loop: CASSDSDRGGYTF. The CDR3 nucleotides are TGTGCCAGCAGTGACTCGGACAGGGGTGGCTACACCTTC.

J is TRBJ2-3 and V is TRBV5-1; D ambiguous. The CDR3 loop spans 15 amino acids. V gave up 8 bases and J gave up 0 bases, with 16 bases separating them. Germline V CDR1 and CDR2: SGHRS, YFSETQ. In DNA, the CDR3 is TGCGCCAGTGCCTCCGAGGACCCTAGCACAGATACGCAGTATTTT. Translating gives CASASEDPSTDTQYF. Based on the CDR3 plus reference TRBV5-1 and TRBJ2-3, the full variable domain is KAGVTQTPRYLIKTRGQQVTLSCSPISGHRSVSWYQQTPGQGLQFLFEYFSETQRNKGNFPGRFSGRQFSNSRSEMNVSTLELGDSALYLCASASEDPSTDTQYFGPGTRLTVL.

V gene TRBV4-1 combines with J gene TRBJ1-3; D may be TRBD1 (5 bases). The CDR3 covers 14 residues. The germline V and J ends were trimmed by 4 bases and 4 bases, with 11 bases remaining between them. In germline, CDR1 is MGHRA, CDR2 YSYEKL. CDR3 in DNA: TGCGCCAGCAGCCGAGGGGAGGGCGGAAACACCATATATTTT. Its protein product is CASSRGEGGNTIYF.

This chain connects TRBV9 to TRBJ2-5, with no clear D. The J call may be incorrect, as the DNA end agrees better with TRBJ2-7. The germline V gene has CDR1 SGDLS and CDR2 YYNGEE. The CDR3 totals 13 residues. The CDR3, as DNA: TGTGCCAGCAGCGTAGACCCGAACTACGAGCAGTACTTC. Its translation: CASSVDPNYEQYF.

The V call is TRBV5-6, the J call TRBJ1-5; D gene uncertain. The germline gives CDR1 SGHDT, CDR2 YYEEEE. The CDR3 runs to 13 residues. Trimming took off 1 base at V and 4 bases at J, with 6 bases between the two ends. CDR3 sequence: CASSLSRNQPQHF. The CDR3 nucleotides are TGTGCCAGCAGCTTGTCACGGAATCAGCCCCAGCATTTT. Filled out from reference TRBV5-6 and TRBJ1-5, the complete variable domain reads DAGVTQSPTHLIKTRGQQVTLRCSPKSGHDTVSWYQQALGQGPQFIFQYYEEEERQRGNFPDRFSGHQFPNYSSELNVNALLLGDSALYLCASSLSRNQPQHFGDGTRLSIL.

The genes are TRBV2 and TRBJ1-2; tentatively, D is TRBD1 (5 bases). This CDR3 is built from 15 residues. Germline assignment: CDR1 SNHLY and CDR2 FYNNEI. V lost 7 bases and J 6 bases, leaving 21 bases between the germline ends. This chain's CDR3 is CASIGGRAALDGYTF. The CDR3 coding sequence is TGTGCCAGCATCGGGGGTCGGGCCGCCTTGGATGGCTACACCTTC.

This clone was observed a few times. The CDR3 sequence: CASTDRGKGNTIYF. In DNA, the CDR3 is TGTGCCAGTACCGACAGGGGTAAAGGAAACACCATATATTTT. The gene calls are TRBV19 and TRBJ1-3; 8 nucleotides match TRBD1. Looked up from germline, CDR1 is LNHDA and CDR2 is SQIVND (reference sequence). The J segment lost 4 bases and the V segment lost 7 bases, leaving 6 bases of the junction unmatched. The CDR3 is made up of 14 amino acids. The full variable domain, in which reference TRBV19 and TRBJ1-3 provide the parts outside the CDR3, is DGGITQSPKYLFRKEGQNVTLSCEQNLNHDAMYWYRQDPGQGLRLIYYSQIVNDFQKGDIAEGYSVSREKKESFPLTVTSAQKNPTAFYLCASTDRGKGNTIYFGEGSWLTVV.

J is TRBJ2-2 and V is TRBV7-3; 8 bases agree with TRBD2. From germline, CDR1 is SGHTA and CDR2 FQGTGA. This CDR3 has 16 amino acids. V gave up 4 bases and J gave up 7 bases; unmatched junction bases: 11. CDR3 sequence: CASSSRPTSGGGELFF. The DNA of the CDR3 is TGTGCCAGCAGCTCCCGACCTACTAGCGGCGGCGGGGAGCTGTTTTTT.

The J gene is TRBJ2-3, the V gene TRBV10-1; tentatively, D is TRBD2 (5 bases). The V gene's germline CDR1 is WNHNN and CDR2 SYGVQD (reference sequence). The V and J ends lost 2 bases and 1 base respectively, with 10 bases between them. The CDR3 spans 15 residues. This chain's CDR3 is CASSEMVGGTDTQYF. The CDR3 region has the DNA TGCGCCAGCAGTGAGATGGTCGGGGGCACAGATACGCAGTATTTT.

In this sample, this clone turned up a few times. This chain connects TRBV5-4 to TRBJ2-3; D is unresolved. The CDR3 runs to 12 residues. The germline V gene has CDR1 SGHNT and CDR2 YYREEE (reference sequence). V lost 4 bases to trimming and J lost 6 bases, with 9 bases between them. The CDR3 here is CASSPLGDTQYF. CDR3 nucleotides: TGTGCCAGCAGCCCCCTCGGGGATACGCAGTATTTT. The entire variable domain, with the rest obtained from reference TRBV5-4 and TRBJ2-3, is as follows: ETGVTQSPTHLIKTRGQQVTLRCSSQSGHNTVSWYQQALGQGPQFIFQYYREEENGRGNFPPRFSGLQFPNYSSELNVNALELDDSALYLCASSPLGDTQYFGPGTRLTVL.

This clone came up once. V is TRBV10-3 and J is TRBJ2-7; no firm D call. CDR3 length: 10 amino acids. V gave up 8 bases and J gave up 5 bases, with 7 bases separating them. CDR1 is ENHRY, CDR2 SYGVKD, per germline. The CDR3 region is CAIRLHEQYF. The CDR3 coding sequence is TGTGCCATCCGTCTGCACGAGCAGTACTTC.

The chain employs TRBV5-1 and TRBJ1-3; D is unresolved. The CDR3 is 14 amino acids. The V gene's germline CDR1 is SGHRS and CDR2 YFSETQ. V gave up 5 bases and J gave up 0 bases, with 9 bases separating them. As DNA, the CDR3 is TGCGCCAGCAGTCCTGAAATCTCTGGAAACACCATATATTTT. Its translation is CASSPEISGNTIYF.

The chain carries TRBV5-4 and TRBJ1-1; possible D gene TRBD1, 5 bases. Germline V gene sequence: CDR1 SGHNT, CDR2 YYREEE (reference sequence). The CDR3 sequence is 14 residues long. Trimming removed 3 bases at V and 3 bases at J, with 12 bases between. The CDR3 spells CASSSLTDYTEAFF. In DNA form, the CDR3 reads TGTGCCAGCAGCTCCTTGACAGATTACACTGAAGCTTTCTTT.

V is TRBV7-8 and J is TRBJ2-5; D perhaps matches TRBD2 (7 bases). CDR1 and CDR2 (germline): SGHVS, FQNEAQ. The CDR3 totals 15 residues. Trimming took 1 base from V and 4 from J, leaving 13 bases between them. The CDR3 DNA follows: TGTGCCAGCAGCTTAGTGGGGGGGGGCCCAGAGACCCAGTACTTC. It is translated as CASSLVGGGPETQYF. The variable domain in full, with the rest retrieved from reference TRBV7-8 and TRBJ2-5, is GAGVSQSPRYKVAKRGQDVALRCDPISGHVSLFWYQQALGQGPEFLTYFQNEAQLDKSGLPSDRFFAERPEGSVSTLKIQRTQQEDSAVYLCASSLVGGGPETQYFGPGTRLLVL.

V gene TRBV9 combines with J gene TRBJ2-3; 7 bases map to TRBD2. This CDR3 region has 15 residues. Looked up from germline, CDR1 is SGDLS and CDR2 is YYNGEE. V was clipped by 5 bases and J by 5 bases; unmatched bases: 11. CDR3 bases: TGTGCCAGCAGTGGACCAGGCGGGAGACAAGATACGCAGTATTTT. Residues: CASSGPGGRQDTQYF.

The V and J genes are TRBV6-1 and TRBJ2-1; the match to TRBD1 covers 9 bases. The CDR3 spans 15 residues. The V gene end was trimmed by 7 bases and the J gene end by 9 bases; junction bases not matched to a gene: 13. Looked up from germline, CDR1 is MNHNS and CDR2 is SASEGT. The CDR3 nucleotides are TGTGCCAGCAAGACAGGGGGGCGGGAATATGCTGAGCAGTTCTTC. This gives the protein CASKTGGREYAEQFF.

The chain combines TRBV18 with TRBJ2-1; 11 bases fit TRBD1. Germline V gene data show CDR1 as KGHSH and CDR2 as LQKENI. The CDR3 consists of 15 residues. The J segment lost 10 bases and the V segment lost 2 bases, leaving 7 bases of the junction unmatched. The CDR3 DNA sequence: TGTGCCAGCTCACCAGGGACAGGGGGTCGGCAGGAGCAGTTCTTC. Translating it yields CASSPGTGGRQEQFF.

The chain links TRBV6-5 to TRBJ1-2; 8 bases agree with TRBD1. The germline V gene encodes CDR1 MNHEY and CDR2 SVGAGI. This CDR3 comprises 11 residues. After removal of 5 bases from V and 8 bases from J, the junction contained 1 base not matched to a gene. Here the CDR3 DNA reads TGTGCCAGCAGTGGACAGGGCGGCTACACCTTC. Translation: CASSGQGGYTF.

V is TRBV9 and J is TRBJ2-7; TRBD2 matches 8 bases. The CDR3 is 15 residues long. J gave up 2 bases and V 1 base, and 5 bases lay outside the gene matches. The germline V gene encodes CDR1 SGDLS and CDR2 YYNGEE. For the CDR3, the DNA is TGTGCCAGCAGCGTAACAGCGGGGGATACCTACGAGCAGTACTTC. Its translation is CASSVTAGDTYEQYF. The full variable domain, in which reference TRBV9 and TRBJ2-7 provide the parts outside the CDR3, is DSGVTQTPKHLITATGQRVTLRCSPRSGDLSVYWYQQSLDQGLQFLIQYYNGEERAKGNILERFSAQQFPDLHSELNLSSLELGDSALYFCASSVTAGDTYEQYFGPGTRLTVT.

The V and J genes are TRBV21-1 and TRBJ2-1; the table names TRBD2, a call not compared with the DNA. TRBV21-1 is a pseudogene locus. This CDR3 spans 15 amino acids. CDR3 region: CATRAERSYYNEQFF. The CDR3 coding sequence is TGTGCCACCCGTGCCGAGCGGTCCTACTACAATGAGCAGTTCTTC.

This clone came up once. The CDR3 here is CAINPGGLQETQYF. CDR3 in DNA: TGTGCCATCAACCCCGGGGGCCTCCAAGAGACCCAGTACTTC. The chain carries TRBV10-3 and TRBJ2-5; D assignment may be TRBD1 or TRBD2 (6 bases each). CDR1 and CDR2 (germline): ENHRY, SYGVKD. V gave up 7 bases and J gave up 1 base, with 13 bases separating them. CDR3 size: 14 residues.